The 19 T cell receptor beta chains presented below share a single source sample, sequenced in a study of T cells in Graves' hyperthyroidism and ophthalmopathy. Template material for amplifying TCR beta CDR3 regions consisted of RNA transcripts. The HTBI primer set drove a first-round RT-PCR of the TCR CDR3. TCRdb re-called the multiplex PCR reads with MiXCR, one entry per CDR3 protein. The repertoire consists of under 700,000 distinct CDR3 sequences, with about half occurring once and the leading ten covering approximately 8.2%. What was sequenced was peripheral blood or thyroid tissue (not recorded which). The receptors originated from a young woman with Graves' hyperthyroidism.

The rearrangement uses TRBV10-3 and TRBJ2-5; 12 bases map to TRBD2. V lost 0 bases, J lost 6 bases, and 2 bases stayed unmatched. Germline-derived CDR1 and CDR2 are ENHRY and SYGVKD. This CDR3 has 15 amino acids. CDR3 in DNA: TGTGCCATCAGTGAGTCTCTAGCGGGAGGGCAGACCCAGTACTTC. Protein: CAISESLAGGQTQYF.

This clonotype has ten or more counts. The rearrangement uses TRBV7-9 and TRBJ2-7, with D unclear. CDR1 and CDR2 from the germline V gene are SEHNR and FQNEAQ (reference sequence). The CDR3 consists of 13 residues. The ends were cut back, 3 bases at V and 0 bases at J, with 6 bases in the middle. CDR3 bases: TGTGCCAGCAGCTTCGACCGCTCCTACGAGCAGTACTTC. Encoded protein: CASSFDRSYEQYF.

This clonotype was detected ten times or more. The J gene is TRBJ1-1, the V gene TRBV29-1; D is unresolved. This CDR3 is built from 14 residues. Germline V gene data show CDR1 as SQVTM and CDR2 as ANQGSEA. The V and J ends lost 4 bases and 0 bases respectively, with 12 bases between them. The CDR3 is CSVGMAGVNTEAFF. The CDR3 nucleotides are TGCAGCGTTGGGATGGCAGGCGTGAACACTGAAGCTTTCTTT.

In regard to this clonotype: A much bigger clone sits one base away, suggesting this may be a read error. The V call is TRBV2, the J call TRBJ1-2; a possible D gene is TRBD1 (6 bases). The CDR3 has 13 amino acids. V lost 2 bases and J lost 10, with 14 bases in between. Germline-derived CDR1 and CDR2 are SNHLY and FYNNEI. The CDR3 DNA reads TGTGCCAGCAGTGAATCCAGGGGAGGTGACTACACCTTC. Encoded protein: CASSESRGGDYTF.

This chain joins TRBV25-1 and TRBJ1-4, with D possibly being TRBD1 (6 bases). Germline assignment: CDR1 MGHDK and CDR2 SYGVNS. Trimming left V 4 bases short and J 4 bases short, with 16 bases between. The CDR3 sequence is 16 residues long. The CDR3 nucleotides read TGTGCCAGCAGTGCTGGGGGCCCGACCAATAATGAAAAACTGTTTTTT. This sequence encodes CASSAGGPTNNEKLFF.

The chain carries TRBV2 and TRBJ1-5; 9 positions agree with TRBD1. CDR3 length equals 14 residues. CDR1 and CDR2 from the germline V gene are SNHLY and FYNNEI. With 6 bases clipped from V and 7 bases from J, the junction kept 7 bases outside the gene matches. CDR3 sequence: CASRVDRGSQPQHF. CDR3 sequence (DNA): TGTGCCAGCAGGGTGGACAGGGGAAGCCAGCCCCAGCATTTT. Full variable domain (outside the CDR3, taken from reference TRBV2 and TRBJ1-5): EPEVTQTPSHQVTQMGQEVILRCVPISNHLYFYWYRQILGQKVEFLVSFYNNEISEKSEIFDDQFSVERPDGSNFTLKIRSTKLEDSAMYFCASRVDRGSQPQHFGDGTRLSIL.

Turning to this clonotype: A much bigger clone sits one base away, suggesting this may be a read error. The genes are TRBV6-5 and TRBJ2-2; D not resolved. The germline CDR1 and CDR2 sequences are MNHEY and SVGAGI. CDR3 length equals 12 residues. V was trimmed by 0 bases and J by 6 bases, leaving 2 bases between them. The CDR3 sequence: CASSYSPGELFF. The CDR3 nucleotides are TGTGCCAGCAGTTACTCGCCCGGGGAGCTGTTTTTT.

This clonotype was detected a few times. V is TRBV7-3 and J is TRBJ1-6; D is possibly TRBD1 (5 bases). In germline, CDR1 is SGHTA, CDR2 FQGTGA. V dropped 3 bases and J dropped 3 bases, with 12 bases sitting between them. This CDR3 contains 16 residues. CDR3 DNA sequence: TGTGCCAGCAGCTTGCGGGGGTCCAACTATAATTCACCCCTCCACTTT. Translating it yields CASSLRGSNYNSPLHF.

The J gene is TRBJ1-1, the V gene TRBV7-9; D may be TRBD1 (5 bases). The CDR3 contains 15 residues. The V gene's germline CDR1 is SEHNR and CDR2 FQNEAQ (reference sequence). V lost 4 bases to trimming and J lost 1 base, with 13 bases between them. CDR3 bases: TGTGCCAGCAGCTCCTTAAAGGGACCGAACACTGAAGCTTTCTTT. It translates to CASSSLKGPNTEAFF.

In its sample, this clonotype was seen many times. This CDR3 reads CSGERDTTTEAFF. CDR3 coding DNA: TGCAGCGGAGAACGGGACACGACCACTGAAGCTTTCTTT. The V call is TRBV29-1, the J call TRBJ1-1; TRBD1 might be the D (6 bases). The germline V and J ends were trimmed by 7 bases and 4 bases, with 16 bases remaining between them. Germline lookup yields CDR1 SQVTM and CDR2 ANQGSEA. The CDR3 covers 13 residues.

This clonotype was recorded a few times. The chain has TRBV19 and TRBJ2-7, with D unresolved. From germline, CDR1 is LNHDA and CDR2 SQIVND (reference sequence). This CDR3 spans 13 amino acids. The V end lost 6 bases, the J end lost 7 bases, and 16 bases lay between the germline ends. CDR3 DNA: TGTGCCAGTAGGGGCCCCCTGCCTGAGGAGCAGTACTTC. It encodes CASRGPLPEEQYF. Based on the CDR3 plus reference TRBV19 and TRBJ2-7, the full variable domain is DGGITQSPKYLFRKEGQNVTLSCEQNLNHDAMYWYRQDPGQGLRLIYYSQIVNDFQKGDIAEGYSVSREKKESFPLTVTSAQKNPTAFYLCASRGPLPEEQYFGPGTRLTVT.

The table lists this clonotype with many counts. The chain recombines TRBV10-3 with TRBJ1-1, with D tentatively TRBD1 (5 bases). Germline loops: CDR1 ENHRY, CDR2 SYGVKD. Trimming cost V 4 bases and J 11 bases, with 14 bases left between them. The CDR3 is made up of 12 amino acids. The CDR3 nucleotides read TGTGCCATCAGTGTAGGTCGGGGCCGGGCTTTCTTT. It translates to CAISVGRGRAFF.

This clonotype was counted between two and nine times. The chain uses TRBV19 and TRBJ2-7; 8 bases line up with TRBD1. V lost 3 bases, J lost 2 bases, and 3 bases stayed unmatched. The CDR3 has 14 amino acids. CDR1 is LNHDA, CDR2 SQIVND, per germline (reference sequence). CDR3 nucleotides: TGTGCCAGTAGTATGAGGGACAGGACCTACGAGCAGTACTTC. As protein: CASSMRDRTYEQYF.

In this sample, this clonotype turned up many times. The J gene is TRBJ2-5, the V gene TRBV7-6, with 7 positions matching TRBD2. The CDR3 runs to 15 residues. Per the germline V gene, CDR1 is SGHVS and CDR2 is FNYEAQ. Losses at the gene ends were 5 bases for V and 5 bases for J; bases not matched to a gene: 11. The CDR3: CASSPGGKATETQYF. The CDR3, as DNA: TGTGCCAGCAGCCCCGGGGGGAAGGCCACGGAGACCCAGTACTTC.

This clonotype occurred many times. The J gene is TRBJ1-5, the V gene TRBV4-3, with D hard to call. The CDR3 is 14 residues long. Trimming stripped 0 bases from V and 3 bases from J, with 6 bases between. Germline V CDR1 and CDR2: LGHNA, YSLEER. The CDR3 is CASSQERNNQPQHF. The CDR3, as DNA: TGCGCCAGCAGCCAAGAACGTAACAATCAGCCCCAGCATTTT.

J is TRBJ2-5 and V is TRBV7-8; a possible D gene is TRBD2 (6 bases). Trimming took 1 base from V and 4 from J, leaving 10 bases between them. Germline-derived CDR1 and CDR2 are SGHVS and FQNEAQ. The CDR3 loop spans 14 amino acids. CDR3 amino acids: CASSLGLASETQYF. The CDR3 bases are TGTGCCAGCAGCTTAGGGCTAGCGTCAGAGACCCAGTACTTC.

This clonotype has ten or more counts. The rearrangement uses TRBV7-2 and TRBJ2-5, with no clear D. The V gene lost 5 bases and the J gene lost 5 bases, with 9 bases spanning the gap. The germline V gene encodes CDR1 SGHTA and CDR2 FQGNSA. The CDR3 has 12 amino acids. The CDR3 bases are TGTGCCAGCAGCGCGTCTTGGGAGACCCAGTACTTC. Translation gives CASSASWETQYF.

About this clonotype: At one of its ends the junction is not consistent with the germline gene, which may arise from a read error. The rearrangement uses TRBV29-1 and TRBJ1-1, with D possibly being TRBD1 (5 bases). There are 13 residues in the CDR3. CDR1 is SQVTM and CDR2 is ANQGSEA in the germline V gene. CDR3 region: CARYRAGGTEAFF. CDR3 bases: TGTGCCCGTTACCGGGCGGGGGGCACTGAAGCTTTCTTT.

This chain joins TRBV7-6 and TRBJ1-2, with D perhaps matching TRBD1 (5 bases). The CDR3 is 12 amino acids. V was pared by 8 bases and J by 7 bases, with 14 bases between. Germline assignment: CDR1 SGHVS and CDR2 FNYEAQ. CDR3 loop: CASGGTGPGYTF. The CDR3 nucleotides are TGTGCCAGCGGAGGGACGGGGCCTGGCTACACCTTC.